This TCR beta chain is from a study of shared clonotypes between healthy human individuals. The CDR3 has 13 residues. With 4 bases removed from V and 5 bases from J, the gap between germline ends came to 11 bases. Germline CDR1 and CDR2: SNHLY and FYNNEI. Assay used: immunoSEQ multiplex PCR; TCRdb lists only in-frame clones, some missing. Of about 1 million clones listed, about 76% are singletons. As to this clone: Its antigen is still unknown.

Study findings and constraints: A generally larger estimated richness was seen in naive subsets than in memory subsets.

The chain combines TRBV2 with TRBJ2-5; the D gene is possibly TRBD1 (5 bases). Material for sequencing was memory CD4+ T cells sorted from blood. Subset meaning: CD45RA-negative fraction. The TCR sequence derives from a man between 18 and 35 years old in good health. CDR3 loop: CASSVTVTETQYF. Here the CDR3 DNA reads TGTGCCAGCAGTGTGACAGTTACGGAGACCCAGTACTTC. Full variable domain (outside the CDR3, taken from reference TRBV2 and TRBJ2-5): EPEVTQTPSHQVTQMGQEVILRCVPISNHLYFYWYRQILGQKVEFLVSFYNNEISEKSEIFDDQFSVERPDGSNFTLKIRSTKLEDSAMYFCASSVTVTETQYFGPGTRLLVL.